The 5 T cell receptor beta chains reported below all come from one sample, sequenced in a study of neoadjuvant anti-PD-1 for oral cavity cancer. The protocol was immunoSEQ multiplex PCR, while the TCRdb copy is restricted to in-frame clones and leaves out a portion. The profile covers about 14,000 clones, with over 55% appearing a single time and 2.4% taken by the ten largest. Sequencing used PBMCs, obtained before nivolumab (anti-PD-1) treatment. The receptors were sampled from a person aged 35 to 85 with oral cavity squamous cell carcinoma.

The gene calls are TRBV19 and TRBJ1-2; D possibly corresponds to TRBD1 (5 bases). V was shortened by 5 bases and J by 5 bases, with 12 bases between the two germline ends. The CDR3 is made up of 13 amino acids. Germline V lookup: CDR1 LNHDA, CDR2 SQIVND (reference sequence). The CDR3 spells CASSVQGSYGYTF. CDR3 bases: TGTGCCAGTAGTGTCCAGGGCAGTTATGGCTACACCTTC.

In DNA form, the CDR3 reads TGTGCCAGGGAAAGACAGGGTGACTATGGCTACACCTTC. It is translated as CARERQGDYGYTF. The rearrangement links TRBV2 to TRBJ1-2; 7 nucleotides align to TRBD1. Trimming took 9 bases from V and 3 from J; bases not matched to a gene: 7. Germline V gives CDR1 SNHLY, CDR2 FYNNEI. The CDR3 consists of 13 residues.

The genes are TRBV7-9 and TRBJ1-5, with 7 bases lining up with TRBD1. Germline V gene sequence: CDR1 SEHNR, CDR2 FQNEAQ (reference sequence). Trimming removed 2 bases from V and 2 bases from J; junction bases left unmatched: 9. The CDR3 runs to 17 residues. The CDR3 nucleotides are TGTGCCAGCAGCTTATCCCCAACAGGGGTTGGCAATCAGCCCCAGCATTTT. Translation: CASSLSPTGVGNQPQHF.

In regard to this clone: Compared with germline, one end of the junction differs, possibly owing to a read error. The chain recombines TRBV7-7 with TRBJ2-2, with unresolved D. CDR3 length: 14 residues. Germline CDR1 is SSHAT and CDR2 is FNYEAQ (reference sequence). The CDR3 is CASSLGLFTGELFF. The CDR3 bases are TGTGCTAGCAGCTTAGGGCTCTTCACCGGGGAGCTGTTTTTT.

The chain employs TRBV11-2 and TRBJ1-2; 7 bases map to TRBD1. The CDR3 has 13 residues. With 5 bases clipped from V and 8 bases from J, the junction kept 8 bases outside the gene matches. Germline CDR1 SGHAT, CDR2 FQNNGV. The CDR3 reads CASSTDRARGYTF. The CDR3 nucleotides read TGTGCCAGCAGCACTGACAGGGCCCGCGGCTACACCTTC.